This passage covers 27 T cell receptor beta chains from one sample sequenced in a study of blood T cell repertoires in COVID-19 (dated by TCRdb to 2020 to 2021). Receptor amplification or capture employed the immunoSEQ multiplex PCR assay. The table was pulled from immuneACCESS by TCRdb, which kept in-frame rearrangements only. Such tables lose some clones; where checked, under half of the loss comes from unresolved V genes, and the rest has no known cause. For this sample there are approximately 47,000 clones; approximately 88% appear just once. Together, the top ten hold about 13% of the sample. The specimen was peripheral blood. The receptors here all came from a human donor with active COVID-19. The donor label of this sample is uncertain.

This chain joins TRBV11-2 and TRBJ1-2, with D unclear. This CDR3 has 14 amino acids. Germline assignment: CDR1 SGHAT and CDR2 FQNNGV. The ends were cut back, 5 bases at V and 10 bases at J, with 20 bases in the middle. The CDR3 coding sequence is TGTGCCAGCAGCGCCCCCGGCGTGAGACATAACTACACCTTC. Its translation: CASSAPGVRHNYTF.

The chain carries TRBV11-2 and TRBJ2-1; the match to TRBD2 covers 12 bases. CDR3 size: 16 residues. Germline V CDR1 and CDR2: SGHAT, FQNNGV. J gave up 4 bases and V 5 bases, and 6 bases lay outside the gene matches. CDR3 bases: TGTGCCAGCAGCCAGATACTAGCGGGGGGATACAATGAGCAGTTCTTC. Its translation: CASSQILAGGYNEQFF.

This clone turned up a few times. This chain uses TRBV7-3 with TRBJ2-1, with 8 bases lining up with TRBD2. The CDR3 loop spans 16 amino acids. The germline V gene encodes CDR1 SGHTA and CDR2 FQGTGA. Trimming cost V 5 bases and J 4 bases; bases outside gene matches: 10. The CDR3 is CASSPSGSSGYNEQFF. CDR3 nucleotides: TGTGCCAGCAGCCCTAGCGGGTCTAGCGGTTACAATGAGCAGTTCTTC.

This sequence joins TRBV29-1 and TRBJ2-1; 7 bases are a match to TRBD2. Germline V lookup: CDR1 SQVTM, CDR2 ANQGSEA. The CDR3 extends over 12 amino acids. J lost 8 bases, V lost 4 bases, and 5 bases had no gene match. The CDR3 loop reads CSVGRESDEQFF. CDR3 sequence (DNA): TGCAGCGTTGGGCGGGAGTCCGATGAGCAGTTCTTC.

This clone was detected a few times. The genes are TRBV10-2 and TRBJ2-7, with D unclear. This CDR3 is 12 amino acids long. V was shortened by 4 bases and J by 3 bases, with 7 bases between the two germline ends. Germline assignment: CDR1 WSHSY and CDR2 SAAADI. The CDR3 reads CASSAPSYEQYF. In DNA form, the CDR3 reads TGCGCCAGCAGTGCCCCCAGCTACGAGCAGTACTTC.

The chain uses TRBV27 and TRBJ1-2, with 12 bases aligning to TRBD1. Germline V CDR1 and CDR2: MNHEY, SMNVEV (reference sequence). The ends lost 7 bases at V and 1 base at J; junction bases unmatched: 13. The CDR3 totals 18 residues. The CDR3 nucleotides are TGTGCCAGCACCAACCGCTGGGACAGGGGGCCCGATAACTATGGCTACACCTTC. Protein sequence: CASTNRWDRGPDNYGYTF.

The CDR3 reads CASSPREAGGEQFF. The CDR3 DNA is TGCGCCAGCAGCCCACGAGAAGCGGGCGGGGAGCAGTTCTTC. The chain links TRBV4-1 to TRBJ2-1; tentatively, D is TRBD2 (6 bases). Germline CDR1 MGHRA, CDR2 YSYEKL. Trimming took 4 bases from V and 10 from J, leaving 17 bases between them. The CDR3 consists of 14 residues.

The CDR3 here is CASSLGGYSYNEQFF. CDR3 bases: TGTGCCAGTAGTCTAGGAGGTTACTCCTACAATGAGCAGTTCTTC. The chain combines TRBV19 with TRBJ2-1; D might be TRBD2 (5 bases). Between the trimmed V and J ends, which lost 5 bases and 0 bases, there was a span of 11 bases. The CDR3 spans 15 residues. Per germline, CDR1 LNHDA and CDR2 SQIVND (reference sequence).

This clone occurred a few times. This chain connects TRBV30 to TRBJ1-5, with a tentative D call TRBD1 (5 bases). This CDR3 spans 14 amino acids. Germline lookup yields CDR1 GTSNPN and CDR2 SVGIG (reference sequence). Trimming removed 0 bases from V and 4 bases from J, with 10 bases in between. The CDR3 spells CAWSVRGGNQPQHF. DNA of the CDR3: TGTGCCTGGAGTGTACGGGGGGGGAATCAGCCCCAGCATTTT.

The rearrangement links TRBV6-2 or TRBV6-3 to TRBJ2-3; TRBD2 matches 8 bases. Per the germline V gene, CDR1 is MNHEY and CDR2 is SVGEGT. J lost 6 bases, V lost 5 bases, and 1 base had no gene match. This CDR3 contains 12 residues. The CDR3 is CASSAGGDTQYF. The CDR3, as DNA: TGTGCCAGCAGTGCGGGGGGCGATACGCAGTATTTT.

This chain connects TRBV11-3 to TRBJ2-1, with 7 bases aligning to TRBD2. This CDR3 comprises 15 residues. The germline CDR1 and CDR2 sequences are SGHNT and YENEEA. V lost 5 bases, J lost 2 bases, and 6 bases stayed unmatched. The CDR3: CASSPSGNTYNEQFF. DNA for the CDR3: TGTGCCAGCAGCCCCAGCGGGAATACCTACAATGAGCAGTTCTTC.

The chain recombines TRBV5-4 with TRBJ2-3; TRBD2 aligns across 14 bases. CDR1 is SGHNT, CDR2 YYREEE, per germline (reference sequence). V gave up 3 bases and J gave up 6 bases; unmatched junction bases: 9. The CDR3 spans 17 residues. The CDR3 region is CASSWRLAGGPPDTQYF. The CDR3 coding sequence is TGTGCCAGCAGCTGGCGACTAGCGGGGGGGCCACCGGATACGCAGTATTTT.

The J gene is TRBJ2-6, the V gene TRBV29-1; perhaps TRBD1 as D (6 bases). The CDR3 has 17 amino acids. Trimming stripped 0 bases from V and 0 bases from J, with 12 bases between. Per germline, CDR1 SQVTM and CDR2 ANQGSEA. The CDR3 bases are TGCAGCGTTGAAGATTGGGGCAGGGGCTCTGGGGCCAACGTCCTGACTTTC. Translation gives CSVEDWGRGSGANVLTF.

This chain uses TRBV5-6 with TRBJ1-5; no reliable D call. The CDR3 loop spans 13 amino acids. The ends were cut back, 4 bases at V and 5 bases at J, with 10 bases in the middle. Germline lookup yields CDR1 SGHDT and CDR2 YYEEEE. Here the CDR3 reads CASSLEPDQPQHF. CDR3 sequence (DNA): TGTGCCAGCAGCCTCGAACCAGATCAGCCCCAGCATTTT.

V and J are TRBV10-3 and TRBJ2-7, with 9 bases identical to TRBD1. Germline CDR1 and CDR2: ENHRY and SYGVKD. The CDR3 has 14 amino acids. J gave up 5 bases and V 5 bases, and 7 bases lay outside the gene matches. The CDR3 nucleotides are TGTGCCATCAGTACCGGGACAGGGTACGACGAGCAGTACTTC. As protein: CAISTGTGYDEQYF.

V and J are TRBV5-8 and TRBJ1-1; 8 positions match TRBD1. Germline V CDR1 and CDR2: SGHTS, YDEGEE. The junction had 14 bases not matched to a gene; V was cut back by 1 base and J by 0 bases. The CDR3 totals 19 residues. Here the CDR3 reads CASSLSLRTGLFMNTEAFF. CDR3 DNA sequence: TGTGCCAGCAGCTTGTCGCTACGGACAGGGCTATTCATGAACACTGAAGCTTTCTTT.

This chain connects TRBV5-5 to TRBJ1-5; no firm D call. Germline lookup yields CDR1 SGHKS and CDR2 YYEKEE (reference sequence). Trimming took 5 bases from V and 4 from J, leaving 10 bases between them. The CDR3 extends over 13 amino acids. CDR3 residues: CASRPGENQPQHF. CDR3 nucleotides: TGTGCCAGCAGGCCGGGAGAGAATCAGCCCCAGCATTTT.

The J gene is TRBJ1-1, the V gene TRBV2; D perhaps matches TRBD1 (6 bases). V was shortened by 7 bases and J by 0 bases, with 9 bases between the two germline ends. Germline V lookup: CDR1 SNHLY, CDR2 FYNNEI. The CDR3 has 13 residues. CDR3 sequence (DNA): TGTGCCAGCAATTACAGGGTGAACACTGAAGCTTTCTTT. The encoded protein is CASNYRVNTEAFF.

J is TRBJ2-7 and V is TRBV7-2; no clear D. V was clipped by 7 bases and J by 1 base, with 11 bases between them. Germline V gene data show CDR1 as SGHTA and CDR2 as FQGNSA. This CDR3 has 13 amino acids. CDR3 sequence (DNA): TGTGCCAGCACCAATCGGGTTTCCTACGAGCAGTACTTC. This sequence encodes CASTNRVSYEQYF. Drawing the rest from reference TRBV7-2 and TRBJ2-7, the complete variable domain is GAGVSQSPSNKVTEKGKDVELRCDPISGHTALYWYRQSLGQGLEFLIYFQGNSAPDKSGLPSDRFSAERTGGSVSTLTIQRTQQEDSAVYLCASTNRVSYEQYFGPGTRLTVT.

The chain is built from TRBV29-1 and TRBJ2-5; 10 nucleotides line up with TRBD2. Germline V lookup: CDR1 SQVTM, CDR2 ANQGSEA. This CDR3 comprises 14 residues. The V segment lost 4 bases and the J segment 4 bases; nucleotides outside the gene matches: 6. The CDR3 sequence is CSVGSSGRVETQYF. The CDR3 bases are TGCAGCGTTGGATCTAGCGGGAGAGTAGAGACCCAGTACTTC.

The CDR3: CSVRGTSGTDTQYF. In DNA form, the CDR3 reads TGCAGCGTTCGCGGGACTAGCGGCACAGATACGCAGTATTTT. The V gene is TRBV29-1, the J gene TRBJ2-3, with 10 positions matching TRBD2. The V and J ends lost 5 bases and 1 base, in that order; junction bases with no gene match: 3. This CDR3 has 14 amino acids. From germline, CDR1 is SQVTM and CDR2 ANQGSEA.

The V and J genes are TRBV2 and TRBJ2-7, with a tentative D call TRBD2 (5 bases). CDR3 length equals 12 residues. V was shortened by 4 bases and J by 3 bases, with 7 bases between the two germline ends. Germline V gene data show CDR1 as SNHLY and CDR2 as FYNNEI. CDR3 sequence reads: CASSGRGYEQYF. CDR3 nucleotides: TGTGCCAGCAGTGGACGGGGCTACGAGCAGTACTTC.

This clone was found once. The CDR3 region is CASSLARTSGGETQYF. CDR3 DNA: TGTGCCAGCAGCTTAGCCCGGACTAGCGGAGGGGAGACCCAGTACTTC. The chain employs TRBV7-2 and TRBJ2-5; TRBD2 aligns across 10 bases. CDR1 SGHTA and CDR2 FQGNSA come from the germline V gene. J was trimmed by 5 bases and V by 0 bases; bases with no gene match: 6. The CDR3 is 16 amino acids.

The chain has TRBV19 and TRBJ2-5; 7 bases agree with TRBD2. Trimming took 6 bases from V and 1 from J; bases not matched to a gene: 5. There are 14 residues in the CDR3. In germline, CDR1 is LNHDA, CDR2 SQIVND (reference sequence). For the CDR3, the DNA is TGTGCCAGTAGGGCGGGGGTCTCCCAAGAGACCCAGTACTTC. It codes for CASRAGVSQETQYF.

J is TRBJ1-2 and V is TRBV2; D is undetermined. The CDR3 contains 14 residues. V shed 2 bases and J shed 6 bases, with 13 bases lying between them. Germline V gene lookup returns CDR1 SNHLY and CDR2 FYNNEI. The CDR3 sequence is CASSESLWSNGYTF. CDR3 nucleotides: TGTGCCAGCAGTGAAAGTTTATGGTCTAATGGCTACACCTTC.

The chain has TRBV4-2 and TRBJ2-3, with D perhaps matching TRBD2 (6 bases). This CDR3 is built from 16 residues. Germline CDR1 and CDR2: LGHNA and YNFKEQ. Trimming pared 3 bases from V and 0 bases from J, leaving 13 bases between. This chain's CDR3 is CASSQEGRESTDTQYF. The CDR3 bases are TGTGCCAGCAGCCAGGAGGGGCGCGAGAGCACAGATACGCAGTATTTT.

Only a few counts were recorded for this clone. V and J are TRBV7-9 and TRBJ2-7; 8 bases align to TRBD2. There are 14 residues in the CDR3. The V and J ends lost 5 bases and 2 bases, in that order; junction bases with no gene match: 5. Germline V gene data show CDR1 as SEHNR and CDR2 as FQNEAQ (reference sequence). The CDR3 loop reads CASSPGGGAYEQYF. DNA for the CDR3: TGTGCCAGCAGCCCCGGGGGGGGCGCCTACGAGCAGTACTTC.